Described below is a single T cell receptor beta chain sequence and its context. Its antigen specificity is not known. Base quality data are lacking; no much larger clone is found one base away. The sample's time point label, decoded: individuals recovered from natural SARS-CoV-2 infection. This sample is drawn from a study of Ad26.COV2.S vaccination and SARS-CoV-2 variants (dated by TCRdb to 2020 to 2022). Broadly, across the study: The specificity and breadth of SARS-CoV-2-reactive T cell receptors after Ad26.COV2.S vaccination were assessed by TCRbeta repertoire sequencing. The TCR-sequenced set comprised about 32 samples: 19 Ad26.COV2.S vaccine recipients, 5 placebo recipients and 8 SARS-CoV-2 convalescent individuals.

Here is what the overall study found, with its caveats: After vaccination, spike-specific CD8+ and CD4+ T cell responses were reported to show substantial breadth. The authors noted that the TCR breadth and depth analyses may have underestimated total T cell responses. Non-spike TCR breadth was comparable between vaccine and placebo recipients, consistent with the vaccine containing only spike. Ad26.COV2.S recipients had higher spike-specific TCR breadth than placebo recipients (P = 0.0014).

From cysteine to phenylalanine, the CDR3 is 14 amino acids long. This entry keeps only the CDR3 DNA: 42 bases, framed from base 1. CDR1 and CDR2 are drawn from the germline V gene: MGHRA, YSYEKL. V sheds 0 bases and J sheds 5 bases, leaving 7 bases between their ends. The immunoSEQ Assay was used to sequence TCRbeta CDR3 regions. After extraction, genomic DNA underwent amplification by bias-controlled multiplex PCR, followed by high-throughput sequencing. The paper's processing steps were these. To quantify the absolute abundance of every unique TCRbeta CDR3 region, sequences were collapsed and filtered. T cell fraction was estimated by normalizing TCRbeta template counts to usable DNA, which was measured by amplifying reference genes present in all nucleated cells. Repertoire TCRs were annotated as SARS-CoV-2-specific when V gene, CDR3 amino acid sequence and J gene were exactly matched to a known reactive TCR set. The reference SARS-CoV-2 TCR set came from MIRA and was filtered for enrichment in COVID-19-positive ImmuneCODE repertoires, removing public or cross-reactive TCRs. Using the MIRA antigens, annotated TCRs were further analysed by specific ORF or by position within an ORF. Breadth was defined as annotated unique rearrangements over total unique productive rearrangements; depth was the summed frequency of those rearrangements. Two-sided Wilcoxon rank-sum tests were applied when comparing TCR breadth between groups. TCRdb took over this immuneACCESS table, retaining in-frame rearrangements with V and J assigned. Such tables are incomplete; in checked studies, under half of the missing clones stem from an unresolved V gene, and the remainder is unexplained. The DNA gave D and trimming, while V, J and clone size come from that table. Within this sample are about 350,000 clones, with just over 90% of them counted one time only. Clones ranked in the top ten supply 3% to 5% of the sample.

The sequences come from peripheral blood, collected after recovery from COVID-19. This receptor was obtained from a human donor who had recovered from COVID-19. The rearrangement combines TRBV4-1 with TRBJ2-2, with the identity of the D gene unclear. The sequenced DNA is TGCGCCAGCAGCCAAGATCTGTGGACCGGGGAGCTGTTTTTT. Translated, this gives CASSQDLWTGELFF.